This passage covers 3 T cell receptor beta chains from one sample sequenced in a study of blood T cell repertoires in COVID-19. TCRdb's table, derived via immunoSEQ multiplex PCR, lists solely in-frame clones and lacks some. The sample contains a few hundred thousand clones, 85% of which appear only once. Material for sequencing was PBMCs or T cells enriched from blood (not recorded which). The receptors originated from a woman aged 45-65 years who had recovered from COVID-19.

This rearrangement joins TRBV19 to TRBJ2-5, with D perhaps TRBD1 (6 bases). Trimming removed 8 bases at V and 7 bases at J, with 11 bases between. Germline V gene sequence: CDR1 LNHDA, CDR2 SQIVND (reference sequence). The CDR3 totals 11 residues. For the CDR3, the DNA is TGTGCCAGTCAGCAGGGGACGACCCAGTACTTC. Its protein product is CASQQGTTQYF.

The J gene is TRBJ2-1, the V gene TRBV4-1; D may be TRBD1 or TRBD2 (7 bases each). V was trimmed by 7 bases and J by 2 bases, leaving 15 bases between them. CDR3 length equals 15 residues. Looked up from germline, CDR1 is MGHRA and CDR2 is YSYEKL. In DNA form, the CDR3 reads TGCGCCAGCACCCAGGGGGAGGGTCCCTACAATGAGCAGTTCTTC. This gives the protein CASTQGEGPYNEQFF.

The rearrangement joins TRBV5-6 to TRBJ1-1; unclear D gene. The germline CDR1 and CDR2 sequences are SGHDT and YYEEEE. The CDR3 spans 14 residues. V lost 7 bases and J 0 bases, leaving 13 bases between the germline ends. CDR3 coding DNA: TGTGCCAGCGGCGGATATGCTATGAACACTGAAGCTTTCTTT. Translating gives CASGGYAMNTEAFF.